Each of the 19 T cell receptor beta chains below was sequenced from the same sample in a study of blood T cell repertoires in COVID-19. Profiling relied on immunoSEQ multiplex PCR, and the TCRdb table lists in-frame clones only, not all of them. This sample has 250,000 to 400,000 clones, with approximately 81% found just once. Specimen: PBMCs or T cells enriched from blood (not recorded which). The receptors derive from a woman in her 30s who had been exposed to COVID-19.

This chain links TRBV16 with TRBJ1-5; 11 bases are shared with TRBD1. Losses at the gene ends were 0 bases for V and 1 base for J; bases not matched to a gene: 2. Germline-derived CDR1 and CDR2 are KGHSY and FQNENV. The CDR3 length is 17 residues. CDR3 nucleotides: TGTGCCAGCAGCCAATCGGGACAGGGGGAGAGCAATCAGCCCCAGCATTTT. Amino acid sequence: CASSQSGQGESNQPQHF.

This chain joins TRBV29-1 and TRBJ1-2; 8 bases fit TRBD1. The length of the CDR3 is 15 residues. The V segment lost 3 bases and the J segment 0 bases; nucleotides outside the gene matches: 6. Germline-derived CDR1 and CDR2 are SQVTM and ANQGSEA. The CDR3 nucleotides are TGCAGCGTTGATACAGGGGGTTTGACTAACTATGGCTACACCTTC. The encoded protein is CSVDTGGLTNYGYTF.

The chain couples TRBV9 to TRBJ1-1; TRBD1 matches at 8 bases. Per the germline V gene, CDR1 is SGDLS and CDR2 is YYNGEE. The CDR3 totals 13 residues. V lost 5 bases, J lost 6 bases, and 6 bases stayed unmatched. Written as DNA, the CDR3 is TGTGCCAGCAGTGAAGACAGGGGCGCTGAAGCTTTCTTT. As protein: CASSEDRGAEAFF.

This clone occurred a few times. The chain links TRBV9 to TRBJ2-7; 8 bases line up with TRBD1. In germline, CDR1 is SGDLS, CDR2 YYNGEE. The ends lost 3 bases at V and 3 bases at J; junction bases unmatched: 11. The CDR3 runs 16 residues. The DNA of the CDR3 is TGTGCCAGCAGCGCCTACCCCGACAGGGGCCACTACGAGCAGTACTTC. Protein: CASSAYPDRGHYEQYF.

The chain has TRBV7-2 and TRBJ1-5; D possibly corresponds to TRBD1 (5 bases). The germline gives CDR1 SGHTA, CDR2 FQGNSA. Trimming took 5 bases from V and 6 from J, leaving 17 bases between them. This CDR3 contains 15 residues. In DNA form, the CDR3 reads TGTGCCAGCAGCCCGCAGGGTACACTTTTTCAGCCCCAGCATTTT. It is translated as CASSPQGTLFQPQHF.

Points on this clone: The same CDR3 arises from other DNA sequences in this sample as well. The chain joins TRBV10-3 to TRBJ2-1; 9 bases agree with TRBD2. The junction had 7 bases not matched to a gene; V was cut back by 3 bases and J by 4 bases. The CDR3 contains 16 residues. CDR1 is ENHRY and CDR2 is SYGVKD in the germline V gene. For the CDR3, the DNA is TGTGCCATCAGTGACCCGACTAGCGGAGCATACAATGAGCAGTTCTTC. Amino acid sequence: CAISDPTSGAYNEQFF.

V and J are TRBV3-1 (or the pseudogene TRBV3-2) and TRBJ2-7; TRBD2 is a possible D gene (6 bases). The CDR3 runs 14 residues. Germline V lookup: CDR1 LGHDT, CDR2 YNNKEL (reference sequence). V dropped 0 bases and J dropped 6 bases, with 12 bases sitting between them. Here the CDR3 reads CASSQEEGVSEQYF. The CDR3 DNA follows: TGTGCCAGCAGCCAAGAGGAGGGCGTCAGCGAGCAGTACTTC.

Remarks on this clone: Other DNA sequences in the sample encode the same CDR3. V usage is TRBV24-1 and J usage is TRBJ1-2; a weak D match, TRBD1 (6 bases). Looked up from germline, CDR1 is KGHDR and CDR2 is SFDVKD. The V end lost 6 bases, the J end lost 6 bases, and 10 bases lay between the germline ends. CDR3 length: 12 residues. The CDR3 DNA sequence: TGTGCCACCAGTCTCACAGGGCATGGCTACACCTTC. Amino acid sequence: CATSLTGHGYTF.

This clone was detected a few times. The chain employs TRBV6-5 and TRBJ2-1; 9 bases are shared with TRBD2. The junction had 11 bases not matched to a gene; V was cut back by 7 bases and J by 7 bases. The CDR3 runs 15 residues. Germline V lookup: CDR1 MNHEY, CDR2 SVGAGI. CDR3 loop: CASIPPLAGHNEQFF. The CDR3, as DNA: TGTGCCAGCATCCCCCCCCTAGCGGGACATAATGAGCAGTTCTTC.

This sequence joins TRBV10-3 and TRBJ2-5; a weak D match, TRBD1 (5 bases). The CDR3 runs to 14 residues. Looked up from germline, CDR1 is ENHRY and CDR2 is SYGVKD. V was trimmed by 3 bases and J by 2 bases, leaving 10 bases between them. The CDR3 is CAISDRTSQETQYF. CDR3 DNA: TGTGCCATCAGTGATAGGACAAGTCAAGAGACCCAGTACTTC.

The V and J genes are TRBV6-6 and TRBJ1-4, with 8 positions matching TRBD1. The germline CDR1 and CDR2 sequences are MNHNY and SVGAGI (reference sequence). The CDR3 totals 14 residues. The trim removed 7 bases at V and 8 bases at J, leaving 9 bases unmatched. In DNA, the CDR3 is TGTGCCAGCACCTATGGGACAGGCCGGGAAAAACTGTTTTTT. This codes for CASTYGTGREKLFF.

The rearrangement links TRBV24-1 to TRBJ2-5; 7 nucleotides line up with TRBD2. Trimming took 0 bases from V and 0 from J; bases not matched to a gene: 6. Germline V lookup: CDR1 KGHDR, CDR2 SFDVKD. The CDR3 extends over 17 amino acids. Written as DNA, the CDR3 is TGTGCCACCAGTGATTTGCCTACTAGCGAGTACCAAGAGACCCAGTACTTC. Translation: CATSDLPTSEYQETQYF.

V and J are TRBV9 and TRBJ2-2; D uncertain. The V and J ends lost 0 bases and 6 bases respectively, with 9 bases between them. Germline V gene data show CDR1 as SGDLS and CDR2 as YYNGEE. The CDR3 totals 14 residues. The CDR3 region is CASSVDGFAGELFF. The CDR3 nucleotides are TGTGCCAGCAGCGTAGATGGCTTCGCCGGGGAGCTGTTTTTT.

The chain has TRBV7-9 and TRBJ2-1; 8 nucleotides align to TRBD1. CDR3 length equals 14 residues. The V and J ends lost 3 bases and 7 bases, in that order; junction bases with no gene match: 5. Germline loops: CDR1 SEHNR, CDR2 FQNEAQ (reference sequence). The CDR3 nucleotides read TGTGCCAGCAGCTTGGACAGGGTAGGGAATGAGCAGTTCTTC. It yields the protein CASSLDRVGNEQFF.

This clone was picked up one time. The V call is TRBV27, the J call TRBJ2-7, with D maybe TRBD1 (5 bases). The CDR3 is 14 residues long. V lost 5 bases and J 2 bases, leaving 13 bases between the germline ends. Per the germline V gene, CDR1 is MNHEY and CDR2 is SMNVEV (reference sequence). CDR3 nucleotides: TGTGCCAGCAGTAAACAGGCCTACGCCTACGAGCAGTACTTC. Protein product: CASSKQAYAYEQYF.

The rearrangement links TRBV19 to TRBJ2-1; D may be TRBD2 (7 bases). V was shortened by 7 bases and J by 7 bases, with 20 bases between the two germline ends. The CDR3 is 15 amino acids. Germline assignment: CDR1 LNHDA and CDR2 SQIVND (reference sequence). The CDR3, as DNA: TGTGCCAGTACACATAGGGGGGGCGACGGGAATGAGCAGTTCTTC. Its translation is CASTHRGGDGNEQFF.

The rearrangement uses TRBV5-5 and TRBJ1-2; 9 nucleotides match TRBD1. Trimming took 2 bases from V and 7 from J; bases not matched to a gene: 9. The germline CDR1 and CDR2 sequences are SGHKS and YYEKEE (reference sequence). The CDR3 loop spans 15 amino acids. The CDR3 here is CASSLSPGQGSGYTF. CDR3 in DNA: TGTGCCAGCAGCTTAAGTCCGGGACAGGGATCTGGCTACACCTTC.

CDR3 coding DNA: TGTGCCAGCAGCCAAATCCGGAACACCGGGGAGCTGTTTTTT. This translates into CASSQIRNTGELFF. The chain has TRBV14 and TRBJ2-2, with unresolved D. This CDR3 is built from 14 residues. V was trimmed by 2 bases and J by 1 base, leaving 5 bases between them. Germline CDR1 reads SGHDN; CDR2 reads FVKESK.

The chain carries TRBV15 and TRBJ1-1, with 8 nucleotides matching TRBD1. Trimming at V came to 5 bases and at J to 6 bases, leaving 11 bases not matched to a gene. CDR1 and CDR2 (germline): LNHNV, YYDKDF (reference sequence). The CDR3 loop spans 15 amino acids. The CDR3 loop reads CATSGHRQGYPEAFF. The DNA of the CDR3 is TGTGCCACCAGCGGGCACAGACAGGGGTACCCTGAAGCTTTCTTT.